This T cell receptor (beta chain) was found in a study of blood T cell repertoires in COVID-19. Study-level background: COVID-19 samples from acute and convalescent phases originated in the United States, Italy and Spain.

The repertoire was sequenced with immunoSEQ multiplex PCR; TCRdb's copy has only in-frame clones and lacks some. The data contain more than 300,000 clones, 90% of them singletons. Patients of the Seattle cohort, enrolled during active infection, were followed longitudinally. Sequencing input: peripheral blood. This TCR came from a middle-aged woman with COVID-19, enrolled during active disease.

CDR3 DNA sequence: TGTGCCAGCAGCGGAGGGACAGGGGAAAACAATGAGCAGTTCTTC. Translation: CASSGGTGENNEQFF. The genes are TRBV9 and TRBJ2-1; 10 bases fit TRBD1. V dropped 3 bases and J dropped 5; count of bases not matched to a gene: 5. There are 15 residues in the CDR3. Germline loops: CDR1 SGDLS, CDR2 YYNGEE.